A selection of T cell receptor beta chains follows, all from one sample in a study of cytomegalovirus exposure and HLA in healthy donors. Clones were read by immunoSEQ multiplex PCR, and TCRdb kept only the in-frame ones, dropping some. The table includes 200,000 to 250,000 clones, roughly 91% detected once. Sequencing used PBMCs. These TCRs come from a woman in her late teens or twenties in good health and CMV-seronegative. The CDR3 runs from the conserved cysteine through the conserved F or W. The D gene is left open where the match is weak. Only some rows state a clone size, as once, few, many or a class for expanded clones.

V	D	J	size	DNA	CDR3
TRBV7-9	TRBD1	TRBJ1-3	-	TGTGCCAGCAGCTCGACAGGGAATCGAAACACCATATATTTT	CASSSTGNRNTIYF
TRBV27	TRBD1	TRBJ2-1	-	TGTGCCAGCCGATTGTTGGGGACAGGGGCTATTGAGCAGTTCTTC	CASRLLGTGAIEQFF
TRBV4-1	TRBD2	TRBJ2-5	-	TGCGCCAGCAGCCAAGATGAAACGGGAGGGCCGCCAGAGACCCAGTACTTC	CASSQDETGGPPETQYF
TRBV6-5	-	TRBJ1-1	-	TGTGCCAGCAGTTACGGTCAGGGCAACCCTGAAGCTTTCTTT	CASSYGQGNPEAFF
TRBV7-2	-	TRBJ2-1	-	TGTGCCAGCAGCAAGAGTAGGGGCCTTGGGAATGAGCAGTTCTTC	CASSKSRGLGNEQFF
TRBV5-1	-	TRBJ2-7	once	TGCGCCAGCTCAATGACAGCGAGCTCCTACGAGCAGTACTTC	CASSMTASSYEQYF
TRBV11-2	TRBD2	TRBJ2-1	once	TGTGCCAGCAGCCTTAGGCGGCTGACTAGCGGATACAATGAGCAGTTCTTC	CASSLRRLTSGYNEQFF
TRBV29-1	-	TRBJ1-2	-	TGCAGCGTCGTGGACAGTAGCTATGGCTACACCTTC	CSVVDSSYGYTF
TRBV7-2	-	TRBJ1-5	-	TGTGCCAGCAGCTTAGAATCGACAGTCTATAGCAATCAGCCCCAGCATTTT	CASSLESTVYSNQPQHF
TRBV5-1	TRBD1	TRBJ2-7	-	TGCGCCAGCAGCCTCCGGGACAGGGTGGCGGGGGAGCAGTACTTC	CASSLRDRVAGEQYF
TRBV27	-	TRBJ2-2	-	TGTGCCAGCAGTCGCGGGACTGTCTTCGGGGCCGGGGAGCTGTTTTTT	CASSRGTVFGAGELFF
TRBV13	TRBD2	TRBJ2-2	-	TGTGCCAGCAGAATAGCGGGGAGAAGGGGGGAGCTGTTTTTT	CASRIAGRRGELFF
TRBV4-3	-	TRBJ1-2	-	TGCGCCAGCAGCCAGGACAGATACTCTAACTATGGCTACACCTTC	CASSQDRYSNYGYTF
TRBV19	-	TRBJ1-1	-	TGTGCCAGTAGTATCGGACAAAGCAGTGAAGCTTTCTTT	CASSIGQSSEAFF
TRBV10-2	-	TRBJ2-3	once	TGCGCCAGCGTTGCGGCCCCCACAGATACGCAGTATTTT	CASVAAPTDTQYF
TRBV18	TRBD1	TRBJ2-7	-	TGTGCCAGCTCACCTCCGGGACAGGGGTACGAGCAGTACTTC	CASSPPGQGYEQYF
TRBV2	TRBD1	TRBJ1-5	-	TGTGCCAGCAGTCCCAAGACAGGGGGCTATCAGCCCCAGCATTTT	CASSPKTGGYQPQHF
TRBV6-1	-	TRBJ1-5	-	TGTGCCAGCAGTGGACTGGAGCCCCAGCATTTT	CASSGLEPQHF
TRBV6-5	-	TRBJ2-5	-	TGTGCCAGCAGGTGGTCCGTCGGTGAAGAGACCCAGTACTTC	CASRWSVGEETQYF
TRBV5-6	TRBD1	TRBJ1-3	-	TGTGCCAGCAGCTTACCGGGACAGGGAAACACCATATATTTT	CASSLPGQGNTIYF
TRBV2	-	TRBJ1-5	-	TGTGCCAGCAGTGAATTTGAAGAGCAGCCCCAGCATTTT	CASSEFEEQPQHF
TRBV29-1	-	TRBJ1-2	-	TGCAGTGTTCGACAGAGCTATGGCTACACCTTC	CSVRQSYGYTF
TRBV14	-	TRBJ1-1	once	TGTGCCAGCAGCTCCCCGGGGATGAACACTGAAGCTTTCTTT	CASSSPGMNTEAFF
TRBV2	-	TRBJ2-3	-	TGTGCCAGCAGAGCAATCAGACTCCGCACAGATACGCAGTATTTT	CASRAIRLRTDTQYF
TRBV5-1	TRBD1	TRBJ2-3	-	TGCGCCAGCAGCTTGGGGGGACAGGACACAGATACGCAGTATTTT	CASSLGGQDTDTQYF
TRBV5-5	-	TRBJ1-1	few	TGTGCCAGCAGCTTGAGGGGCGGGAACACTGAAGCTTTCTTT	CASSLRGGNTEAFF
TRBV25-1	-	TRBJ1-5	-	TGTGCCAGCAGTGGACCGACGGGGAGCAATCAGCCCCAGCATTTT	CASSGPTGSNQPQHF
TRBV7-9	TRBD1	TRBJ1-3	once	TGTGCCAGCAGCTTTGGACAGGGTGGAGCTGGAAACACCATATATTTT	CASSFGQGGAGNTIYF
TRBV5-5	TRBD1	TRBJ1-2	-	TGTGCCAGCAGCTTTGGGACAGGAGTTCAGGGCTACACCTTC	CASSFGTGVQGYTF
TRBV7-2	-	TRBJ1-2	-	TGTGCCAGCAGCTTATACCCTCCGGAGGACAGAGCATTCTATGGCTACACCTTC	CASSLYPPEDRAFYGYTF
TRBV15	-	TRBJ1-2	-	TGTGCCACCAGCAGACAGGGAACAGCCCTATATGGCTACACCTTC	CATSRQGTALYGYTF
TRBV10-3	TRBD2	TRBJ2-3	-	TGTGCCATCAGTGATGGGGTGGCTAGCGGGGGCACAGATACGCAGTATTTT	CAISDGVASGGTDTQYF
TRBV4-1	TRBD1	TRBJ1-2	-	TGCGCCAGCAGCCACGGAGGACAGGGGGCTAGCTATGGCTACACCTTC	CASSHGGQGASYGYTF
TRBV19	-	TRBJ2-7	-	TGTGCCAGTAGCCAACTCGCCAGGGGGGCCGCCTACGAGCAGTACTTC	CASSQLARGAAYEQYF
TRBV6-1	TRBD1	TRBJ2-7	few	TGTGCCAGCAGTGAATTGGGACAGGGGGAATTGCAGTACTTC	CASSELGQGELQYF
TRBV20-1	-	TRBJ2-7	-	TGCAGTGCTAGGGGCGACTACGAGCAGTACTTC	CSARGDYEQYF
TRBV7-2	-	TRBJ1-1	-	TGTGCCAGCAGCCAGTTTAGCGCTGAAGCTTTCTTT	CASSQFSAEAFF
TRBV19	TRBD1	TRBJ1-2	once	TGTTTCTGCCCCCATGGTACAGGGGAACTCCCCCCCTACTATGGCTACACCTTC	CFCPHGTGELPPYYGYTF
TRBV2	TRBD1	TRBJ1-2	once	TGTGCCAGCAGGCGGGACAGGGTTAACTATGGCTACACCTTC	CASRRDRVNYGYTF
TRBV4-3	-	TRBJ1-6	once	TGCGCCAGCAGCCAAGATCGGGGGATAAATTCACCCCTCCACTTT	CASSQDRGINSPLHF
TRBV10-1	TRBD2	TRBJ2-2	-	TGCGCCAGCAGTGTCGGACTAGCGGGGGGGTTGCGGACCGGGGAGCTGTTTTTT	CASSVGLAGGLRTGELFF
TRBV6-5	-	TRBJ1-1	-	TGTGCCAGCAGTTATACAGAACCACCCACTGAAGCTTTCTTT	CASSYTEPPTEAFF
TRBV4-2	TRBD2	TRBJ2-5	-	TGTGCCAGCAGCCAAGGCCTAGCGGGGAGAGAGACCCAGTACTTC	CASSQGLAGRETQYF
TRBV7-3	-	TRBJ1-3	-	TGTGCCAGCAGCTTAACGAGCTCTGGATGGGGCCGAGAACCCCCGAAACAATCTGGAAACACCATATATTTT	CASSLTSSGWGREPPKQSGNTIYF
TRBV4-2	-	TRBJ1-1	-	TGTGCCAGCAGCCAGAGTACAGGTATAGCTTTCTTT	CASSQSTGIAFF
TRBV9	-	TRBJ2-7	-	TGTGCCAGCAGCGTAGGCGGGGCTAACTACGAGCAGTACTTC	CASSVGGANYEQYF
TRBV27	-	TRBJ2-1	-	TGTGCCAGCAGGAGGTCGATCGGAACGGGAGTCCCCTACAATGAGCAGTTCTTC	CASRRSIGTGVPYNEQFF
TRBV2	-	TRBJ1-1	-	TGTGCCAGCTCTCTGCGGAACACTGAAGCTTTCTTT	CASSLRNTEAFF
TRBV6-5	TRBD1	TRBJ1-2	once	TGTGCCAGCAGTGGACAGGGAGGGCAGGTTTTTGGCTACACCTTC	CASSGQGGQVFGYTF
TRBV10-3	TRBD1	TRBJ1-5	-	TGTGCCATCAGAGCCGACAGGGGGCAAAGCAATCAGCCCCAGCATTTT	CAIRADRGQSNQPQHF